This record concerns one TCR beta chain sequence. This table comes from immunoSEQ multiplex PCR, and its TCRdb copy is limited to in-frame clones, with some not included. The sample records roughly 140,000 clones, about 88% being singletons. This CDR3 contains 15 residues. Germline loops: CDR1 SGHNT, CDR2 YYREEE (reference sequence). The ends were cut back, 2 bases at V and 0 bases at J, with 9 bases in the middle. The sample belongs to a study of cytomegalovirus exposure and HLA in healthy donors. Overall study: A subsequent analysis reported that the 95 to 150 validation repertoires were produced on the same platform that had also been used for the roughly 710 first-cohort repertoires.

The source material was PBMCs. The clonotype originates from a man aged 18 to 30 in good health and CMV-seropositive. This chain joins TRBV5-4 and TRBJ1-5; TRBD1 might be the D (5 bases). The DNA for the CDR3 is TGTGCCAGCAGCTTCGGGGGGGATAGCAATCAGCCCCAGCATTTT. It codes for CASSFGGDSNQPQHF.